This entry lists 20 T cell receptor beta chains sequenced from one sample in a study of technical replicates of blood from a few donors (dated by TCRdb to 2016 to 2017). The library was built by means of the immunoSEQ multiplex PCR assay. TCRdb retrieved this table from immuneACCESS and kept in-frame rearrangements only. Not all clones are present; in checked studies, unresolved V genes account for under half, and no reason is known for the remainder. For this sample there are 85,000 to 100,000 clones; approximately 95% appear just once. Clones ranked in the top ten supply roughly 0.28% of the sample. Material: T cells isolated from PBMCs. The origin of the receptors is a human donor in good health.

V is TRBV10-1 and J is TRBJ2-5; D is uncertain. The CDR3 consists of 17 residues. CDR1 and CDR2 (germline): WNHNN, SYGVQD (reference sequence). V was trimmed by 2 bases and J by 1 base, leaving 17 bases between them. CDR3 protein: CASSELSTVTSQETQYF. CDR3 nucleotides: TGCGCCAGCAGTGAGCTTTCTACAGTAACCTCCCAAGAGACCCAGTACTTC.

The genes are TRBV4-1 and TRBJ2-7, with 9 bases that match TRBD2. Trimming cost V 1 base and J 4 bases; bases outside gene matches: 2. Looked up from germline, CDR1 is MGHRA and CDR2 is YSYEKL. This CDR3 spans 14 amino acids. DNA for the CDR3: TGCGCCAGCAGCCAAGGACTAGCGGTGTACGAGCAGTACTTC. This translates into CASSQGLAVYEQYF.

The chain couples TRBV4-1 to TRBJ2-7; 8 positions match TRBD1. After removal of 5 bases from V and 1 base from J, the junction contained 4 bases not matched to a gene. Germline-derived CDR1 and CDR2 are MGHRA and YSYEKL. The CDR3 extends over 14 amino acids. The CDR3 here is CASSIQGGSYEQYF. The DNA of the CDR3 is TGCGCCAGCAGCATACAGGGGGGATCCTACGAGCAGTACTTC.

The V and J genes are TRBV28 and TRBJ2-1, with 7 bases lining up with TRBD1. V dropped 7 bases and J dropped 5; count of bases not matched to a gene: 11. This CDR3 is 15 amino acids long. CDR1 is MDHEN, CDR2 SYDVKM, per germline. The CDR3 DNA reads as TGTGCCAGCACCGAGGCAGGGACAGCTGACAATGAGCAGTTCTTC. Residues: CASTEAGTADNEQFF.

The gene calls are TRBV29-1 and TRBJ2-7; TRBD1 agrees at 7 bases. With 4 bases clipped from V and 1 base from J, the junction kept 1 base outside the gene matches. CDR1 is SQVTM, CDR2 ANQGSEA, per germline. The CDR3 is 12 amino acids. The DNA for the CDR3 is TGCAGCGTTGGACAGGGTTCCTACGAGCAGTACTTC. Translating it yields CSVGQGSYEQYF.

V gene TRBV5-1 combines with J gene TRBJ2-3, with TRBD1 as a possible D gene (5 bases). This CDR3 contains 15 residues. V lost 0 bases, J lost 2 bases, and 10 bases lay in between. Germline V gene lookup returns CDR1 SGHRS and CDR2 YFSETQ. As DNA, the CDR3 is TGCGCCAGCAGCTTGGTTACAGGTAACACAGATACGCAGTATTTT. The encoded protein is CASSLVTGNTDTQYF.

This clone was observed a few times. This rearrangement joins TRBV4-1 to TRBJ1-2; D may be TRBD1 (6 bases). CDR1 MGHRA and CDR2 YSYEKL come from the germline V gene. The CDR3 contains 14 residues. Trimming cost V 4 bases and J 3 bases, with 12 bases left between them. The chain's CDR3 is CASSPYRVYYGYTF. The CDR3 DNA is TGCGCCAGCAGCCCTTACAGGGTCTACTATGGCTACACCTTC.

This clone was detected only a few times. The chain is built from TRBV28 and TRBJ1-2, with a possible D match to TRBD1 (5 bases). The CDR3 has 13 amino acids. Trimming left V 6 bases short and J 6 bases short, with 14 bases between. Germline CDR1 and CDR2: MDHEN and SYDVKM. The CDR3 here is CASRSRGRDGYTF. DNA for the CDR3: TGTGCCAGCAGGTCACGGGGGAGGGATGGCTACACCTTC.

The chain recombines TRBV9 with TRBJ2-3; D perhaps matches TRBD1 (6 bases). There are 15 residues in the CDR3. V gave up 2 bases and J gave up 6 bases, with 16 bases separating them. CDR1 SGDLS and CDR2 YYNGEE come from the germline V gene. CDR3 loop: CASSVGQPESDTQYF. The CDR3 nucleotides are TGTGCCAGCAGCGTTGGACAGCCGGAGTCTGATACGCAGTATTTT.

This clone was seen once. The chain uses TRBV19 and TRBJ1-5; TRBD1 might be the D (5 bases). The germline gives CDR1 LNHDA, CDR2 SQIVND (reference sequence). This CDR3 has 15 residues. V was shortened by 5 bases and J by 1 base, with 12 bases between the two germline ends. CDR3 in amino acids: CASSVGTLSNQPQHF. In DNA, the CDR3 is TGTGCCAGTAGTGTAGGGACTCTAAGCAATCAGCCCCAGCATTTT.

This clone is a singleton in its sample. The J gene is TRBJ2-1, the V gene TRBV2; TRBD1 agrees at 8 bases. The CDR3 has 16 residues. The V and J ends lost 4 bases and 6 bases, in that order; junction bases with no gene match: 11. Germline values: CDR1 SNHLY, CDR2 FYNNEI. The CDR3 region has the DNA TGTGCCAGCAGTGGTCCTAGGACAGGGATTCCCAATGAGCAGTTCTTC. As protein: CASSGPRTGIPNEQFF.

The genes are TRBV5-1 and TRBJ2-7; 7 positions match TRBD2. The V gene's germline CDR1 is SGHRS and CDR2 YFSETQ. The CDR3 loop spans 15 amino acids. Losses at the gene ends were 4 bases for V and 5 bases for J; bases not matched to a gene: 12. The CDR3 protein is CASSGTGGVENEQYF. DNA for the CDR3: TGCGCCAGCAGCGGAACGGGAGGAGTCGAGAACGAGCAGTACTTC.

This chain uses TRBV5-1 with TRBJ2-7; 10 bases fit TRBD2. Germline CDR1 SGHRS, CDR2 YFSETQ. The length of the CDR3 is 16 residues. The trim removed 4 bases at V and 0 bases at J, leaving 7 bases unmatched. CDR3 region: CASSRSTSGVSYEQYF. The CDR3 bases are TGCGCCAGCAGCCGGAGTACTAGCGGGGTCTCCTACGAGCAGTACTTC. The whole variable domain, remainder taken from reference TRBV5-1 and TRBJ2-7, is KAGVTQTPRYLIKTRGQQVTLSCSPISGHRSVSWYQQTPGQGLQFLFEYFSETQRNKGNFPGRFSGRQFSNSRSEMNVSTLELGDSALYLCASSRSTSGVSYEQYFGPGTRLTVT.

The chain couples TRBV4-1 to TRBJ1-2, with 10 bases matching TRBD1. The CDR3 runs 13 residues. CDR1 MGHRA and CDR2 YSYEKL come from the germline V gene. V was pared by 4 bases and J by 6 bases, with 2 bases of the junction left unmatched. This CDR3 reads CASSRGTGDGYTF. In DNA, the CDR3 is TGCGCCAGCAGCCGCGGGACAGGGGATGGCTACACCTTC.

The rearrangement uses TRBV7-8 and TRBJ2-1, with 12 bases lining up with TRBD2. There are 13 residues in the CDR3. Germline CDR1 is SGHVS and CDR2 is FQNEAQ. Trimming cost V 10 bases and J 6 bases; bases outside gene matches: 4. CDR3 in DNA: TGTGCCATCGGACTAGCGGGACGCAATGAGCAGTTCTTC. It encodes CAIGLAGRNEQFF.

The chain couples TRBV5-4 to TRBJ1-6; the match to TRBD1 covers 9 bases. Trimming at V came to 0 bases and at J to 10 bases, leaving 2 bases not matched to a gene. This CDR3 is 14 amino acids long. The germline CDR1 and CDR2 sequences are SGHNT and YYREEE (reference sequence). The CDR3 bases are TGTGCCAGCAGCTTGGGGACAGGGGACTCACCCCTCCACTTT. This codes for CASSLGTGDSPLHF.

The chain carries TRBV9 and TRBJ2-1; 8 bases fit TRBD2. The V gene's germline CDR1 is SGDLS and CDR2 YYNGEE. CDR3 length: 16 amino acids. Losses at the gene ends were 4 bases for V and 0 bases for J; bases not matched to a gene: 6. CDR3 region: CASSPLSGSSYNEQFF. In nucleotides, the CDR3 is TGTGCCAGCAGCCCGCTGAGCGGGAGCTCCTACAATGAGCAGTTCTTC.

The chain employs TRBV9 and TRBJ1-5; D is unclear. Trimming left V 4 bases short and J 5 bases short, with 10 bases between. CDR1 is SGDLS and CDR2 is YYNGEE in the germline V gene. This CDR3 region has 13 residues. The CDR3 loop reads CASSPRGDQPQHF. The CDR3, as DNA: TGTGCCAGCAGCCCCCGAGGAGATCAGCCCCAGCATTTT. The variable domain in full, with the rest retrieved from reference TRBV9 and TRBJ1-5, is DSGVTQTPKHLITATGQRVTLRCSPRSGDLSVYWYQQSLDQGLQFLIQYYNGEERAKGNILERFSAQQFPDLHSELNLSSLELGDSALYFCASSPRGDQPQHFGDGTRLSIL.

The rearrangement joins TRBV9 to TRBJ2-3; TRBD1 matches 7 bases. The ends lost 3 bases at V and 2 bases at J; junction bases unmatched: 6. In germline, CDR1 is SGDLS, CDR2 YYNGEE. The CDR3 is 15 residues long. The CDR3 is CASSAWDRNTDTQYF. As DNA, the CDR3 is TGTGCCAGCAGCGCTTGGGACAGAAACACAGATACGCAGTATTTT.

The rearrangement joins TRBV19 to TRBJ1-4; D remains ambiguous. Trimming cost V 3 bases and J 3 bases, with 11 bases left between them. This CDR3 contains 15 residues. CDR1 is LNHDA, CDR2 SQIVND, per germline (reference sequence). The CDR3 sequence: CASSIPQEPNEKLFF. CDR3 bases: TGTGCCAGTAGTATTCCTCAGGAACCTAATGAAAAACTGTTTTTT. Full variable domain (outside the CDR3, taken from reference TRBV19 and TRBJ1-4): DGGITQSPKYLFRKEGQNVTLSCEQNLNHDAMYWYRQDPGQGLRLIYYSQIVNDFQKGDIAEGYSVSREKKESFPLTVTSAQKNPTAFYLCASSIPQEPNEKLFFGSGTQLSVL.